The 17 T cell receptor beta chains below all came from one sample that was sequenced in a study of T cell repertoires in cytomegalovirus infection. TCRdb used MiXCR to reprocess the reads, holding one entry per CDR3 protein. The sample lists under 300,000 distinct CDR3 sequences, 12% occurring once. Input material: PBMCs. The receptors were sampled from a human donor in good health (CMV status not recorded). Some clones in this sample may be carry-over from other donors' samples.

In DNA, the CDR3 is TGTGCCAGCAGCTTAGGGGGACTAAGCGAGCAGTACTTC. Its protein is CASSLGGLSEQYF. The chain uses TRBV11-3 and TRBJ2-7, with 7 bases matching TRBD2. The CDR3 length is 13 residues. Germline-derived CDR1 and CDR2 are SGHNT and YENEEA. V was pared by 1 base and J by 6 bases, with 3 bases of the junction left unmatched.

This clonotype has only a few counts. This chain connects TRBV19 to TRBJ1-1; TRBD1 matches 7 bases. This CDR3 has 13 residues. The trim removed 5 bases at V and 8 bases at J, leaving 8 bases unmatched. CDR1 is LNHDA and CDR2 is SQIVND in the germline V gene (reference sequence). CDR3 DNA sequence: TGTGCCAGTAGTCCCCGGACAGGCCCCGAAGCTTTCTTT. As protein: CASSPRTGPEAFF. The whole variable domain, remainder taken from reference TRBV19 and TRBJ1-1, is DGGITQSPKYLFRKEGQNVTLSCEQNLNHDAMYWYRQDPGQGLRLIYYSQIVNDFQKGDIAEGYSVSREKKESFPLTVTSAQKNPTAFYLCASSPRTGPEAFFGQGTRLTVV.

This clonotype was counted many times. The V gene is TRBV10-3, the J gene TRBJ2-1; 8 bases align to TRBD2. V lost 6 bases to trimming and J lost 5 bases; unmatched junction nucleotides: 9. The CDR3 totals 15 residues. Germline V gene data show CDR1 as ENHRY and CDR2 as SYGVKD. The CDR3, as DNA: TGTGCCATCAGAACCAGCGGGAGTACCCACAATGAGCAGTTCTTC. Its translation is CAIRTSGSTHNEQFF.

This clonotype was observed many times. This chain connects TRBV7-6 to TRBJ1-1; no reliable D call. CDR1 SGHVS and CDR2 FNYEAQ come from the germline V gene. The V end was cut by 3 bases, the J end by 4 bases, with 9 bases between. The CDR3 totals 13 residues. CDR3 sequence (DNA): TGTGCCAGCAGCTTCAGTGGTAGCACTGAAGCTTTCTTT. Its protein product is CASSFSGSTEAFF.

This clonotype was observed once. With a much larger clone just one base away, this may be a read error. V gene TRBV20-1 combines with J gene TRBJ1-4; TRBD1 matches 7 bases. There are 13 residues in the CDR3. Germline V gene sequence: CDR1 DFQATT, CDR2 SNEGSKA (reference sequence). J was trimmed by 6 bases and V by 8 bases; bases with no gene match: 9. The CDR3 coding sequence is TGCAGTTCTCCCCGGACAGGAGATGAAAAACTGTTTTTT. Residues: CSSPRTGDEKLFF.

This clonotype showed up many times. V and J are TRBV7-2 and TRBJ2-5, with 7 bases matching TRBD2. The CDR3 has 14 amino acids. Germline V gene lookup returns CDR1 SGHTA and CDR2 FQGNSA. V gave up 4 bases and J gave up 4 bases; unmatched junction bases: 6. The chain's CDR3 is CASSSPGLPETQYF. DNA for the CDR3: TGTGCCAGCAGCTCACCGGGACTACCAGAGACCCAGTACTTC.

This clonotype was counted ten times or more. The chain is built from TRBV7-9 and TRBJ1-4, with D possibly matching TRBD1 (6 bases). Germline values: CDR1 SEHNR, CDR2 FQNEAQ (reference sequence). V was trimmed by 5 bases and J by 4 bases, leaving 11 bases between them. The CDR3 runs 14 residues. The CDR3: CASSRAGDNEKLFF. The CDR3 coding sequence is TGTGCCAGCAGCCGGGCAGGGGATAATGAAAAACTGTTTTTT. Complete variable domain (other parts from reference TRBV7-9 and TRBJ1-4): DTGVSQNPRHKITKRGQNVTFRCDPISEHNRLYWYRQTLGQGPEFLTYFQNEAQLEKSRLLSDRFSAERPKGSFSTLEIQRTEQGDSAMYLCASSRAGDNEKLFFGSGTQLSVL.

The rearrangement joins TRBV11-3 to TRBJ2-1, with D possibly matching TRBD1 (6 bases). V lost 5 bases and J 4 bases, leaving 15 bases between the germline ends. The CDR3 runs to 15 residues. Germline CDR1 SGHNT, CDR2 YENEEA. CDR3 amino acids: CASSRLGASYNEQFF. CDR3 DNA: TGTGCCAGCAGCCGCCTGGGGGCCTCTTACAATGAGCAGTTCTTC.

The chain recombines TRBV19 with TRBJ1-3; D is uncertain. Germline CDR1 LNHDA, CDR2 SQIVND (reference sequence). The germline V and J ends were trimmed by 5 bases and 2 bases, with 7 bases remaining between them. The CDR3 is 13 residues long. The CDR3 region is CASSEGAGNTIYF. In DNA form, the CDR3 reads TGTGCCAGTAGTGAGGGCGCTGGAAACACCATATATTTT.

This clonotype has a count of ten or more. The rearrangement links TRBV7-2 to TRBJ1-1, with D possibly matching TRBD1 (6 bases). Germline CDR1 reads SGHTA; CDR2 reads FQGNSA. CDR3 size: 14 residues. Between the trimmed V and J ends, which lost 7 bases and 1 base, there was a span of 13 bases. CDR3 region: CASKEGQQNTEAFF. The CDR3 coding sequence is TGTGCCAGCAAAGAAGGACAGCAGAACACTGAAGCTTTCTTT.

About this clonotype itself: A clone one base away is much larger, so this may be a read error. The chain carries TRBV5-5 and TRBJ2-3; 7 bases line up with TRBD1. The CDR3 sequence is 14 residues long. In germline, CDR1 is SGHKS, CDR2 YYEKEE (reference sequence). CDR3 sequence reads: CARSLQGDADTQYF. CDR3 sequence (DNA): TGTGCCAGGAGCTTGCAGGGGGATGCAGATACGCAGTATTTT.

The chain couples TRBV28 to TRBJ1-6; D not certain. The germline V gene encodes CDR1 MDHEN and CDR2 SYDVKM. Trimming removed 6 bases from V and 1 base from J, with 7 bases in between. CDR3 length equals 14 residues. The CDR3 nucleotides are TGTGCCAGCAGGGCTGGGTCCTATAATTCACCCCTCCACTTT. It codes for CASRAGSYNSPLHF.

This clonotype has only a few counts. The rearrangement links TRBV20-1 to TRBJ2-5; the match to TRBD2 covers 8 bases. CDR1 DFQATT and CDR2 SNEGSKA come from the germline V gene (reference sequence). This CDR3 region has 17 residues. With V trimmed by 4 bases and J by 6 bases, 19 bases remained unmatched. CDR3 DNA: TGCAGTGCTAAGGGAAATGAGCGGGAGTGGGGCGAAAAGACCCAGTACTTC. As protein: CSAKGNEREWGEKTQYF.

This clonotype was counted at least ten times. This rearrangement joins TRBV11-2 to TRBJ1-2; D unclear. The CDR3 is made up of 14 amino acids. Germline CDR1 reads SGHAT; CDR2 reads FQNNGV. The germline V and J ends were trimmed by 3 bases and 6 bases, with 14 bases remaining between them. The CDR3 is CASSLMAVLNGYTF. The CDR3 DNA reads TGTGCCAGCAGCTTGATGGCAGTCCTAAATGGCTACACCTTC.

This clonotype was found many times. The chain has TRBV27 and TRBJ2-5, with 8 bases aligning to TRBD1. The CDR3 length is 16 residues. Germline trimming cut 1 base from V and 6 bases from J; bases unmatched to any gene: 10. Germline CDR1 MNHEY, CDR2 SMNVEV (reference sequence). Written as DNA, the CDR3 is TGTGCCAGCAGTTTATTTGGGACAGGTGGTTGGAAGACCCAGTACTTC. This translates into CASSLFGTGGWKTQYF.

This clonotype has ten or more counts. V gene TRBV7-3 combines with J gene TRBJ2-7, with 7 bases aligning to TRBD1. V was clipped by 3 bases and J by 4 bases; unmatched bases: 9. Germline CDR1 SGHTA, CDR2 FQGTGA. This CDR3 has 15 amino acids. CDR3 region: CASSLTGTRSYEQYF. CDR3 nucleotide sequence: TGTGCCAGCAGCTTGACAGGGACCCGTTCTTACGAGCAGTACTTC.

This clonotype was seen repeatedly, ten times or more. The V gene is TRBV7-2, the J gene TRBJ1-5; D is undetermined. Germline assignment: CDR1 SGHTA and CDR2 FQGNSA. Trimming left V 5 bases short and J 7 bases short, with 15 bases between. This CDR3 spans 14 amino acids. The DNA for the CDR3 is TGTGCCAGCAGCCCAGTCCGGGGTGAGCAGCCCCAGCATTTT. Translated: CASSPVRGEQPQHF.